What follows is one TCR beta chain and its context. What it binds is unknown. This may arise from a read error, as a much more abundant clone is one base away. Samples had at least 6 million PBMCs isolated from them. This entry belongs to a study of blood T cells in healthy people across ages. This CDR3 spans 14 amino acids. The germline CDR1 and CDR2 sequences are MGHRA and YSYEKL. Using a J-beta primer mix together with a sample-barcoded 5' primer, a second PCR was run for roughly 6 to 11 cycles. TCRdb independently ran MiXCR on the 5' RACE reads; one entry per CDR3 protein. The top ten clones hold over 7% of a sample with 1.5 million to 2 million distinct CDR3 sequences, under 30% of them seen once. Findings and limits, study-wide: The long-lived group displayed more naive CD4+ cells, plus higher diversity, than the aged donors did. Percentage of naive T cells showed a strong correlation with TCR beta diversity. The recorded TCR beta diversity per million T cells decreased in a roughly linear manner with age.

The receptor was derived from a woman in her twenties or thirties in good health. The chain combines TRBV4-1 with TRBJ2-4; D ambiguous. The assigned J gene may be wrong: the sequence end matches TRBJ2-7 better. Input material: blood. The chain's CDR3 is CASSRDAVTDEQYF. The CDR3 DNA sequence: TGCGCCAGCAGCCGAGATGCGGTGACTGACGAGCAGTACTTC.